This T cell receptor beta chain was documented in a study of cytomegalovirus exposure and HLA in healthy donors. PCR amplification relied on 60 Vbeta primers (plus 13 Jbeta primers). Only in-frame clones appear in the TCRdb table, and some are missing; sequencing was by immunoSEQ multiplex PCR. Among about 98,000 clones listed, 80% to 85% were seen once. Unmatched junction bases numbered 9, after V lost 4 bases and J lost 7 bases. In germline, CDR1 is MNHEY, CDR2 SVGAGI. The length of the CDR3 is 16 residues. The TCR was taken from a middle-aged man in good health and CMV-seronegative. The chain links TRBV6-5 to TRBJ1-6; TRBD1 matches at 8 bases. Input material: PBMCs. The CDR3 region is CASSSLQGVINSPLHF. Written as DNA, the CDR3 is TGTGCCAGCAGTTCTCTACAGGGGGTGATAAATTCACCCCTCCACTTT.